One sample yielded the 29 T cell receptor beta chains listed below, sequenced in a study of T cell responses to AZD1222 COVID-19 vaccine. Clones were read by immunoSEQ multiplex PCR, and TCRdb kept only the in-frame ones, dropping some. The sample has some 61,000 clones; roughly 90% are singletons. The sequenced sample was peripheral blood, obtained on day 0 of AZD1222 vaccination. The receptors were gathered from an adult in good health.

The rearrangement joins TRBV12-3 or TRBV12-4 to TRBJ2-3; D gene ambiguous. The V end was cut by 3 bases, the J end by 0 bases, with 1 base between. The CDR3 runs 12 residues. The CDR3 coding sequence is TGTGCCAGCAGTTTTAGCACAGATACGCAGTATTTT. Translation: CASSFSTDTQYF.

This clone appeared a few times. The sample has other DNA sequences that encode this CDR3 too. This rearrangement joins TRBV4-2 to TRBJ1-1; possible D gene TRBD1, 5 bases. The V and J ends lost 3 bases and 3 bases respectively, with 11 bases between them. Germline loops: CDR1 LGHNA, CDR2 YNFKEQ. The CDR3 sequence is 14 residues long. As DNA, the CDR3 is TGTGCCAGCAGCCAGGGGTTAGGGGACACTGAAGCTTTCTTT. It encodes CASSQGLGDTEAFF.

V is TRBV18 and J is TRBJ1-1, with a weak D call TRBD1 (6 bases). Trimming took 3 bases from V and 11 from J, leaving 13 bases between them. CDR3 size: 12 residues. The germline CDR1 and CDR2 sequences are KGHSH and LQKENI. The chain's CDR3 is CASSPQGRRAFF. The CDR3, as DNA: TGTGCCAGCTCACCGCAGGGGAGGCGGGCTTTCTTT.

V and J are TRBV10-3 and TRBJ1-2; D might be TRBD1 (6 bases). The germline CDR1 and CDR2 sequences are ENHRY and SYGVKD. The CDR3 length is 16 residues. The V end lost 5 bases, the J end lost 6 bases, and 22 bases lay between the germline ends. The CDR3 reads CAISHGGQGEEDGYTF. In DNA, the CDR3 is TGTGCCATCAGTCACGGGGGGCAGGGAGAAGAGGATGGCTACACCTTC.

The chain has TRBV5-6 and TRBJ1-1; unclear D gene. Deletions cut 2 bases from V and 1 base from J, with 6 bases between. The CDR3 totals 13 residues. CDR1 SGHDT and CDR2 YYEEEE come from the germline V gene. As DNA, the CDR3 is TGTGCCAGCAGCTTCCGCGAGAACACTGAAGCTTTCTTT. Translation gives CASSFRENTEAFF.

V gene TRBV7-2 combines with J gene TRBJ1-3; TRBD1 aligns across 7 bases. V lost 2 bases to trimming and J lost 5 bases; unmatched junction nucleotides: 9. Germline-derived CDR1 and CDR2 are SGHTA and FQGNSA. The length of the CDR3 is 16 residues. DNA for the CDR3: TGTGCCAGCAGCTTATCCGACAGGGCAAAGAGAAACACCATATATTTT. Its protein product is CASSLSDRAKRNTIYF.

The chain has TRBV4-2 and TRBJ2-5; 10 bases are shared with TRBD2. This CDR3 region has 15 residues. CDR1 and CDR2 (germline): LGHNA, YNFKEQ. J was trimmed by 9 bases and V by 3 bases; bases with no gene match: 10. The CDR3, as DNA: TGTGCCAGCAGCCAGGAGGGACTAGCGAAGGCGGCCCAGTACTTC. Translation gives CASSQEGLAKAAQYF.

The chain uses TRBV7-6 and TRBJ1-6; D is possibly TRBD1 (6 bases). This CDR3 has 14 residues. The germline V and J ends were trimmed by 5 bases and 8 bases, with 13 bases remaining between them. Germline CDR1 reads SGHVS; CDR2 reads FNYEAQ. The CDR3 sequence: CASSTINRDSPLHF. The CDR3 DNA reads TGTGCCAGCAGCACGATAAACAGGGATTCACCCCTCCACTTT.

This clone was observed a single time. This rearrangement joins TRBV19 to TRBJ1-4, with TRBD1 as a possible D gene (5 bases). Between the trimmed V and J ends, which lost 5 bases and 7 bases, there was a span of 14 bases. Per germline, CDR1 LNHDA and CDR2 SQIVND (reference sequence). This CDR3 contains 14 residues. In nucleotides, the CDR3 is TGTGCCAGTAGTTGGGACCGGGACTTTGAAAAACTGTTTTTT. Residues: CASSWDRDFEKLFF.

This chain connects TRBV9 to TRBJ1-5; tentatively, D is TRBD1 (5 bases). Germline V gene lookup returns CDR1 SGDLS and CDR2 YYNGEE. The CDR3 loop spans 14 amino acids. V was clipped by 4 bases and J by 4 bases, with 12 bases between them. The CDR3 is CASSPAWGNQPQHF. The CDR3 coding sequence is TGTGCCAGCAGCCCCGCCTGGGGGAATCAGCCCCAGCATTTT.

The V and J genes are TRBV5-8 and TRBJ2-3, with D possibly TRBD2 on 5 matching bases. This CDR3 has 12 amino acids. V was pared by 7 bases and J by 9 bases, with 15 bases between. Germline assignment: CDR1 SGHTS and CDR2 YDEGEE. CDR3 loop: CASLRARRTQYF. CDR3 DNA sequence: TGTGCCAGCCTGAGGGCAAGGAGGACGCAGTATTTT.

This clone ranks as medium-sized. The chain combines TRBV28 with TRBJ2-7, with D unresolved. Germline CDR1 MDHEN, CDR2 SYDVKM. The CDR3 extends over 12 amino acids. The germline V and J ends were trimmed by 6 bases and 3 bases, with 9 bases remaining between them. Here the CDR3 reads CASSWVGYEQYF. The CDR3 DNA sequence: TGTGCCAGCAGCTGGGTTGGCTACGAGCAGTACTTC.

The V gene is TRBV11-3, the J gene TRBJ2-1; 7 bases align to TRBD2. J was trimmed by 8 bases and V by 3 bases; bases with no gene match: 7. Germline CDR1 is SGHNT and CDR2 is YENEEA. This CDR3 comprises 14 residues. This CDR3 is CASSFRGGSDEQFF. DNA for the CDR3: TGTGCCAGCAGCTTTAGGGGCGGGAGCGATGAGCAGTTCTTC.

V and J are TRBV6-5 and TRBJ1-1; D remains ambiguous. Per germline, CDR1 MNHEY and CDR2 SVGAGI. V dropped 2 bases and J dropped 0 bases, with 4 bases sitting between them. CDR3 length: 13 residues. The CDR3 sequence: CASSYAVNTEAFF. The CDR3 nucleotides are TGTGCCAGCAGTTACGCTGTGAACACTGAAGCTTTCTTT.

This clone was recorded a few times. The chain carries TRBV9 and TRBJ2-1, with D uncertain. This CDR3 is 13 amino acids long. With 1 base removed from V and 7 bases from J, the gap between germline ends came to 9 bases. CDR1 is SGDLS and CDR2 is YYNGEE in the germline V gene. CDR3 in amino acids: CASSVPPLNEQFF. The CDR3 nucleotides are TGTGCCAGCAGCGTACCTCCCCTTAATGAGCAGTTCTTC.

The rearrangement uses TRBV4-2 and TRBJ2-5; D call uncertain. CDR3 size: 17 residues. Germline CDR1 is LGHNA and CDR2 is YNFKEQ. Trimming removed 4 bases at V and 4 bases at J, with 22 bases between. This CDR3 is CASSPRGRLTGPETQYF. CDR3 nucleotide sequence: TGTGCCAGCAGCCCCCGTGGACGCTTAACGGGCCCAGAGACCCAGTACTTC.

The chain joins TRBV5-6 to TRBJ2-7, with 7 bases identical to TRBD1. Losses at the gene ends were 9 bases for V and 1 base for J; bases not matched to a gene: 13. CDR3 size: 15 residues. The germline CDR1 and CDR2 sequences are SGHDT and YYEEEE. CDR3 coding DNA: TGTGCCACTACGACGCAACAGGGGACATCCTACGAGCAGTACTTC. Translated, it gives CATTTQQGTSYEQYF.

The J gene is TRBJ2-3, the V gene TRBV6-2 or TRBV6-3; 7 nucleotides align to TRBD2. The CDR3 length is 16 residues. V lost 2 bases to trimming and J lost 2 bases; unmatched junction nucleotides: 7. The V gene's germline CDR1 is MNHEY and CDR2 SVGEGT. CDR3 sequence: CASSYPQRGPTDTQYF. For the CDR3, the DNA is TGTGCCAGCAGTTACCCCCAGCGGGGACCCACAGATACGCAGTATTTT.

The gene calls are TRBV6-5 and TRBJ1-2, with D unresolved. The CDR3 length is 14 residues. The germline V and J ends were trimmed by 7 bases and 4 bases, with 16 bases remaining between them. Germline V gives CDR1 MNHEY, CDR2 SVGAGI. This chain's CDR3 is CASNKDFNSYGYTF. In nucleotides, the CDR3 is TGTGCCAGCAATAAAGACTTTAACTCCTATGGCTACACCTTC.

This chain links TRBV19 with TRBJ2-1; D is unclear. This CDR3 spans 18 amino acids. The V and J ends lost 0 bases and 0 bases respectively, with 15 bases between them. Germline V gene lookup returns CDR1 LNHDA and CDR2 SQIVND (reference sequence). The CDR3 coding sequence is TGTGCCAGTAGTATAGATGTCTGGGCAGTTAGCTCCTACAATGAGCAGTTCTTC. Protein: CASSIDVWAVSSYNEQFF.

The genes are TRBV5-1 and TRBJ1-2; D gene unclear. V was pared by 1 base and J by 0 bases, with 10 bases between. From germline, CDR1 is SGHRS and CDR2 YFSETQ. CDR3 length: 15 amino acids. CDR3: CASSLFRTANYGYTF. The CDR3 bases are TGCGCCAGCAGCTTGTTCCGGACTGCTAACTATGGCTACACCTTC. Full variable domain (missing parts from reference TRBV5-1 and TRBJ1-2): KAGVTQTPRYLIKTRGQQVTLSCSPISGHRSVSWYQQTPGQGLQFLFEYFSETQRNKGNFPGRFSGRQFSNSRSEMNVSTLELGDSALYLCASSLFRTANYGYTFGSGTRLTVV.

The chain is built from TRBV7-2 and TRBJ1-1; 9 bases map to TRBD1. CDR3 length equals 14 residues. V was pared by 5 bases and J by 4 bases, with 5 bases of the junction left unmatched. CDR1 SGHTA and CDR2 FQGNSA come from the germline V gene. CDR3 protein: CASSIVDRGTEAFF. CDR3 DNA sequence: TGTGCCAGCAGCATTGTGGACAGGGGCACTGAAGCTTTCTTT.

This chain links TRBV4-3 with TRBJ1-2, with D unclear. From germline, CDR1 is LGHNA and CDR2 YSLEER. The V end lost 4 bases, the J end lost 4 bases, and 16 bases lay between the germline ends. This CDR3 comprises 15 residues. The CDR3 region is CASSPAVGSRYGYTF. CDR3 DNA sequence: TGCGCCAGCAGCCCGGCCGTTGGGTCTCGCTATGGCTACACCTTC.

The chain carries TRBV12-3 or TRBV12-4 and TRBJ2-3; D not certain. This CDR3 is built from 13 residues. Trimming stripped 3 bases from V and 6 bases from J, with 10 bases between. This CDR3 is CASSFVRPDTQYF. The CDR3 bases are TGTGCCAGCAGTTTTGTCAGACCTGATACGCAGTATTTT.

The rearrangement links TRBV29-1 to TRBJ1-1, with 9 nucleotides matching TRBD1. J gave up 0 bases and V 3 bases, and 11 bases lay outside the gene matches. CDR1 is SQVTM and CDR2 is ANQGSEA in the germline V gene. The CDR3 covers 17 residues. CDR3 residues: CSVDGGQGRPMNTEAFF. The CDR3 DNA sequence: TGCAGCGTTGATGGGGGACAGGGAAGACCCATGAACACTGAAGCTTTCTTT.

The rearrangement uses TRBV6-6 and TRBJ2-1; D may be TRBD1 (6 bases). The CDR3 extends over 13 amino acids. V was cut by 5 bases and J by 10 bases, with 15 bases left in between. CDR1 MNHNY and CDR2 SVGAGI come from the germline V gene (reference sequence). DNA of the CDR3: TGTGCCAGCAGTACCCATAACAGGGCGGAGCAGTTCTTC. Encoded protein: CASSTHNRAEQFF.

CDR3 sequence reads: CASSLEVRYTDTQYF. For the CDR3, the DNA is TGTGCCAGCAGCTTAGAGGTCAGATACACAGATACGCAGTATTTT. The rearrangement uses TRBV11-2 and TRBJ2-3; D is ambiguous. This CDR3 is 15 amino acids long. V was cut by 0 bases and J by 2 bases, with 9 bases left in between. Germline-derived CDR1 and CDR2 are SGHAT and FQNNGV.

This clone has a handful of counts. V gene TRBV7-2 combines with J gene TRBJ2-3; 7 nucleotides align to TRBD2. The trim removed 1 base at V and 3 bases at J, leaving 7 bases unmatched. Germline V gene sequence: CDR1 SGHTA, CDR2 FQGNSA. The CDR3 loop spans 16 amino acids. CDR3: CASSLVWGGTTDTQYF. The DNA of the CDR3 is TGTGCCAGCAGCTTAGTGTGGGGGGGAACTACAGATACGCAGTATTTT.

CDR3 nucleotides: TGTGCCAGCAGCTTGGGACTAGCGGGGGGAGGTGAGCAGTTCTTC. Its protein product is CASSLGLAGGGEQFF. This chain uses TRBV5-4 with TRBJ2-1; 13 nucleotides agree with TRBD2. CDR1 SGHNT and CDR2 YYREEE come from the germline V gene (reference sequence). The CDR3 sequence is 15 residues long. J gave up 9 bases and V 0 bases, and 3 bases lay outside the gene matches. Together with reference TRBV5-4 and TRBJ2-1, the CDR3 gives the full variable domain: ETGVTQSPTHLIKTRGQQVTLRCSSQSGHNTVSWYQQALGQGPQFIFQYYREEENGRGNFPPRFSGLQFPNYSSELNVNALELDDSALYLCASSLGLAGGGEQFFGPGTRLTVL.